This TCR beta chain came from a study of shared clonotypes between healthy human individuals. TCRdb's table, derived via immunoSEQ multiplex PCR, lists solely in-frame clones and lacks some. The table shows some 1.4 million clones, with over 95% occurring only once. Of note for this clone: The antigen is undetermined.

Study-wide results and caveats: Naive CD4 clonotypes overlapped across a handful of donors at about 5.2%. A generally larger estimated richness was seen in naive subsets than in memory subsets.

This TCR was sampled from a man in his thirties or forties in good health. The sample consisted of naive CD4+ T cells sorted from blood. Subset indicated: CD45RA+ positively selected.

The CDR3 nucleotides are TGTGCCAGCAGCGTCGATAGCGGGACGAAAGCCTACAATGAGCAGTTCTTC. Protein: CASSVDSGTKAYNEQFF. V and J are TRBV9 and TRBJ2-1; TRBD2 agrees at 8 bases. CDR1 SGDLS and CDR2 YYNGEE come from the germline V gene. V gave up 2 bases and J gave up 2 bases; unmatched junction bases: 9. This CDR3 region has 17 residues. The variable domain in full, with the rest retrieved from reference TRBV9 and TRBJ2-1, is DSGVTQTPKHLITATGQRVTLRCSPRSGDLSVYWYQQSLDQGLQFLIQYYNGEERAKGNILERFSAQQFPDLHSELNLSSLELGDSALYFCASSVDSGTKAYNEQFFGPGTRLTVL.